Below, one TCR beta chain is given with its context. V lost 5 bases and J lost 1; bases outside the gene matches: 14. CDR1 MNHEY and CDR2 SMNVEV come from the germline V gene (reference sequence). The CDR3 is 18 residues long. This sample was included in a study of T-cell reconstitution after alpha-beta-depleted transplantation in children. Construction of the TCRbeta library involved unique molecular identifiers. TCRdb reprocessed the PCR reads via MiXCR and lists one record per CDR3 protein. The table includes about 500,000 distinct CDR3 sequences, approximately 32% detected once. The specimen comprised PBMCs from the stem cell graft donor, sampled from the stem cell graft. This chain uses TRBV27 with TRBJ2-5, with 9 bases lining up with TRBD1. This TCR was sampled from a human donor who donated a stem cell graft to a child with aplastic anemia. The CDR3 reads CASSRSPWTGATQETQYF. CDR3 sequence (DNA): TGTGCCAGCAGTCGCTCCCCGTGGACAGGGGCAACCCAAGAGACCCAGTACTTC.